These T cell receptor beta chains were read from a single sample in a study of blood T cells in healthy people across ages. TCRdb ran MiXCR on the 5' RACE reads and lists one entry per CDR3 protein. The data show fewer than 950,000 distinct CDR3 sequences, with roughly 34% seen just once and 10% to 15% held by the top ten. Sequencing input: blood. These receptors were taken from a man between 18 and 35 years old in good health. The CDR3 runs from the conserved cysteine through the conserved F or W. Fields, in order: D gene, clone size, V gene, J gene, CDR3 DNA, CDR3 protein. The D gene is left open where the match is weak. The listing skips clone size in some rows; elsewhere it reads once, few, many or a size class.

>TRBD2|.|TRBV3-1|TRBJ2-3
TGTGCCAGCAGCCAAGATATGGCGGGGGGCCGTGATACGCAGTATTTT
CASSQDMAGGRDTQYF
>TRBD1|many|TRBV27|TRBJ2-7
TGTGCCAGCACCAGGACAGGGGCCTACGAGCAGTACTTC
CASTRTGAYEQYF
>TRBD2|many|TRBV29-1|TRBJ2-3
TGCAGCGCTGCTGCCGGGACTAGCGGAAGCACAGATACGCAGTATTTT
CSAAAGTSGSTDTQYF
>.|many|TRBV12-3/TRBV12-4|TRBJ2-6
TGTGCCAGCAGTTCAGGGTGGCAGGACCCCTCTGGGGCCAACGTCCTGACTTTC
CASSSGWQDPSGANVLTF
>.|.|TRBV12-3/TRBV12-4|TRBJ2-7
TGTGCCAGCAGTCTGACCGCCCAGGGGAGCTACGAGCAGTACTTC
CASSLTAQGSYEQYF
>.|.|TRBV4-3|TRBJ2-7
TGCGCCAGCAGCCAAGGTCCAGGGACACAATCCTACGAGCAGTACTTC
CASSQGPGTQSYEQYF
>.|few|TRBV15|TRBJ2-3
TGTGCCACCAGCAGAGGCGGGGTCACAGATACGCAGTATTTT
CATSRGGVTDTQYF
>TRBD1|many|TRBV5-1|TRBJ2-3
TGCGCCAGCAGCCCCCAGGGACAGGGTGGCACAGATACGCAGTATTTT
CASSPQGQGGTDTQYF
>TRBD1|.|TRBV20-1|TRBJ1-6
TGCAGTGCTTCCGGGACAGGGATTTCACCCCTCCACTTT
CSASGTGISPLHF
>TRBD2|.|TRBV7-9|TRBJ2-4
TGTGCCAGCAGATCTAGCGGGGGAGAGGCCAAAAACATTCAGTACTTC
CASRSSGGEAKNIQYF
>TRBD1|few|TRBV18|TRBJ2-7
TGTGCCAGCTCACCATCGGACAGGGCCTACGAGCAGTACTTC
CASSPSDRAYEQYF
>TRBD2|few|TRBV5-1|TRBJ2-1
TGCGCCAGCAGCTCCTCGGGCGGGAGGTATTCCTACAATGAGCAGTTCTTC
CASSSSGGRYSYNEQFF
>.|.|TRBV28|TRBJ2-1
TGTGCCAGCTCAAACTACCGACCTGGATACAATGAGCAGTTCTTC
CASSNYRPGYNEQFF
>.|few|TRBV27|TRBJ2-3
TGTGCCAGCAGTGCGAGAAAGGAGAAGGATACGCAGTATTTT
CASSARKEKDTQYF
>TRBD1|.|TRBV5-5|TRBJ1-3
TGTGCCAGCAGCCCGCGGGGACAGGGGGTCGGAAACACCATATATTTT
CASSPRGQGVGNTIYF
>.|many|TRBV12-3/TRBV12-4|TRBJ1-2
TGTGCCAGCAGTCCTACGATTCCTCCCCGATCGGATGGCTACACCTTC
CASSPTIPPRSDGYTF
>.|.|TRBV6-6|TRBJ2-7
TGTGCCAGCAGTCCGGCAGGGTCCTCCTACGAGCAGTACTTC
CASSPAGSSYEQYF
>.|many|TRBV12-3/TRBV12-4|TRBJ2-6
TGTGCCAGCAGTCCCCCACCTGGGGCCAACGTCCTGACTTTC
CASSPPPGANVLTF
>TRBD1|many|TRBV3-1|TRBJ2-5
TGCGCCAGCAGCCAAGACAGGGGCGAGACCCAGTACTTC
CASSQDRGETQYF
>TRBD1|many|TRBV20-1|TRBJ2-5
TGCAGTGCTAGAGATGTCGCAGGGGGACAAGAGACCCAGTACTTC
CSARDVAGGQETQYF
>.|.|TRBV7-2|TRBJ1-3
TGTGCCAGCAGCCTCAACAGCGGAAACTCTGGAAACACCATATATTTT
CASSLNSGNSGNTIYF
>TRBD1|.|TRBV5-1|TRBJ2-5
TGCGCCAGCAGCGACAGGGGGCGAGTAGAGACCCAGTACTTC
CASSDRGRVETQYF
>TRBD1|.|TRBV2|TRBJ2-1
TGTGCCAGCAGTTGGACAGGGGTTGGTGAGCAGTTCTTC
CASSWTGVGEQFF
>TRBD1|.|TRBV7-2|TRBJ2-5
TGTGCCAGCAGCTCTGGACAGGGTCCCAATGAGCAGTACTTC
CASSSGQGPNEQYF
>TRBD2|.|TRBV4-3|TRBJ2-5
TGCGCCAGCAGCCAGAGGGGACTAGCAGCAGAGACCCAGTACTTC
CASSQRGLAAETQYF
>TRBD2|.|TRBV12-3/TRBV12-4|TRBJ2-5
TGTGCCAGCAGTCTAGGGGCGATAGCGGGTCAACAAGAGACCCAGTACTTC
CASSLGAIAGQQETQYF
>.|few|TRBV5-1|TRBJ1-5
TGCGCCACCTCCTCGGGGAGGCCGAGCAATCAGCCCCAGCATTTT
CATSSGRPSNQPQHF
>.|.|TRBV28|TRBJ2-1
TGTGCCAGCAGTGCCCCCCCGGGACAAGCGACCTACAATGAGCAGTTCTTC
CASSAPPGQATYNEQFF
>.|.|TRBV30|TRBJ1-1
TGTGCCGGAGTTATGAACACTGAAGCTTTCTTT
CAGVMNTEAFF
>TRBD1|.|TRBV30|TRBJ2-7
TGTGCCTGGAGCCTCCGGGACAGGGATCTTGACGAGCAGTACTTC
CAWSLRDRDLDEQYF
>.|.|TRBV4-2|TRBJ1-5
TGTGCCAGCAGCAAATCATTGTCCCCCATGGGCAATCAGCCCCAGCATTTT
CASSKSLSPMGNQPQHF
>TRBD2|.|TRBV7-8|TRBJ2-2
TGTGCCAGCAGCTTCGGGGGGGCGAACACCGGGGAGCTGTTTTTT
CASSFGGANTGELFF
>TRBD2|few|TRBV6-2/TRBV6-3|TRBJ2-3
TGTGCCAGCAGGACACTTAGGACTAGTAGGGCAGATACGCAGTATTTT
CASRTLRTSRADTQYF
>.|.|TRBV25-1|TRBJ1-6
TGTGCCAGCAGTGAGCCAGACCGCTCCTATAATTCACCCCTCCACTTT
CASSEPDRSYNSPLHF
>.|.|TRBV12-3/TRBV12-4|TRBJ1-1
TGTGCCAGCAGTTTAAAGGGGGTGACTGAAGCTTTCTTT
CASSLKGVTEAFF
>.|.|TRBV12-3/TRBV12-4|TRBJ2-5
TGTGCCAGCACTTTCGGGCGACAAGAGACCCAGTACTTC
CASTFGRQETQYF